This T cell receptor (beta chain) was found in a study of CD8 T cells in Susac syndrome. The V and J ends lost 6 bases and 6 bases, in that order; junction bases with no gene match: 5. CDR1 is DFQATT, CDR2 SNEGSKA, per germline (reference sequence). The CDR3 has 12 amino acids. RNA amounts of about 0.45 to 1 ug underwent reverse transcription with random hexamers. Amplification of the TCR beta CDR3 was carried out by immunoSEQ multiplex PCR, which spanned a total of 54 Vbeta and 13 Jbeta segments. From the immunoSEQ multiplex PCR reads, TCRdb called clonotypes with MiXCR, one entry per CDR3 protein. This table holds around 130,000 distinct CDR3 sequences, approximately 94% found once. The multiple sclerosis controls consisted of treatment-naive patients with relapsing-remitting disease, either stable or active.

The specimen was CD4+ T cells from PBMCs. The receptor comes from a human donor with multiple sclerosis. The J gene is TRBJ2-7, the V gene TRBV20-1; 10 bases are a match to TRBD1. CDR3 loop: CSAGQGVAEQYF. Written as DNA, the CDR3 is TGCAGTGCAGGACAGGGGGTGGCCGAGCAGTACTTC.